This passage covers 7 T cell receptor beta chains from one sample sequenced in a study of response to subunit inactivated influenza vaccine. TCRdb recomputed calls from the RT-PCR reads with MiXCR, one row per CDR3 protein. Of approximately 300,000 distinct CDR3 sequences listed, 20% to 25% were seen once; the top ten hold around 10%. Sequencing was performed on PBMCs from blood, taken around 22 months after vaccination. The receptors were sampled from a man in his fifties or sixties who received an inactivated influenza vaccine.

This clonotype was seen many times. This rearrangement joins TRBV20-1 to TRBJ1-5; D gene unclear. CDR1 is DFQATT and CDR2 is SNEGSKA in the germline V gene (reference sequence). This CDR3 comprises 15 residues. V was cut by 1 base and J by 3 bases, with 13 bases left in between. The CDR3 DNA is TGCAGTGCTAGAGGCGGGTCGGGATCCAATCAGCCCCAGCATTTT. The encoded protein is CSARGGSGSNQPQHF.

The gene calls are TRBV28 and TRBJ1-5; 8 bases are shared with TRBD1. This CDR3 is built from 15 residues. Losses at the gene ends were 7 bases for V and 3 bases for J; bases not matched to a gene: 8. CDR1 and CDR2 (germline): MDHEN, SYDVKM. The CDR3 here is CASTKGQGLNQPQHF. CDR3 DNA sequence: TGTGCCAGCACCAAAGGACAGGGTCTCAATCAGCCCCAGCATTTT.

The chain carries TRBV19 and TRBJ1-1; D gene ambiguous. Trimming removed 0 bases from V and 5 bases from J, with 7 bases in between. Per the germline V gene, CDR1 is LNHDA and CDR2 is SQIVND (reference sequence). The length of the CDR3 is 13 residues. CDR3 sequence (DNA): TGTGCCAGTAGTATAGATCGGAGGACTGAAGCTTTCTTT. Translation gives CASSIDRRTEAFF.

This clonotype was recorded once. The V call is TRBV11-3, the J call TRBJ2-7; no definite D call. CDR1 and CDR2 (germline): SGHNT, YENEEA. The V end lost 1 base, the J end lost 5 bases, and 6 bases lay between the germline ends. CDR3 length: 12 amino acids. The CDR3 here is CASSLGEHEQYF. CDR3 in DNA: TGTGCCAGCAGCTTAGGAGAGCACGAGCAGTACTTC.

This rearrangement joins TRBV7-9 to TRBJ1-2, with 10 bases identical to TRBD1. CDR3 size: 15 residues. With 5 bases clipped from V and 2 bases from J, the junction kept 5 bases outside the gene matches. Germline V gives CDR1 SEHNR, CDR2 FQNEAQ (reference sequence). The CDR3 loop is CASSPQTGGNYGYTF. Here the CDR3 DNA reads TGTGCCAGCAGCCCCCAGACAGGGGGCAACTATGGCTACACCTTC.

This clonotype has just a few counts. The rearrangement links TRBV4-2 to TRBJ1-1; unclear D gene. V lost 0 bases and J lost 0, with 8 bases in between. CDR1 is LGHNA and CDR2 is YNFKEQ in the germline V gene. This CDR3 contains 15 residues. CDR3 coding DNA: TGTGCCAGCAGCCAAGATAGAGGAATGAACACTGAAGCTTTCTTT. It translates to CASSQDRGMNTEAFF.

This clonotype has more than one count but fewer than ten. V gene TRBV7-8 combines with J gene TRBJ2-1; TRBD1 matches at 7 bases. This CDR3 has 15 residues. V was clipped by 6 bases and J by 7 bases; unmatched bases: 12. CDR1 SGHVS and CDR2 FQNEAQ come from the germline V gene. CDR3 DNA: TGTGCCAGCAGGATAGGAAGGGGGCCGGGGAATGAGCAGTTCTTC. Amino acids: CASRIGRGPGNEQFF.